The T cell receptor beta chain described here comes from a study of T cell repertoires in cytomegalovirus infection. The overall study: A matching HLA type, together with CMV infection, was signaled by public TCR beta signatures.

Using its own MiXCR run on the reads, TCRdb lists one record per CDR3 protein. This sample has around 280,000 distinct CDR3 sequences, with roughly an eighth found just once. This clonotype was detected ten times or more. This CDR3 is built from 13 residues. V was clipped by 5 bases and J by 1 base, with 8 bases between them. Germline V CDR1 and CDR2: SEHNR, FQNEAQ (reference sequence). Source material: PBMCs. This TCR derives from a human donor in good health (CMV status not recorded). Some clones in this sample may be carry-over from other donors' samples. V and J are TRBV7-9 and TRBJ1-1; a weak D match, TRBD1 (5 bases). The CDR3 nucleotides are TGTGCCAGCAGCCCGGGGGGGAACACTGAAGCTTTCTTT. Its protein product is CASSPGGNTEAFF.